This TCR beta chain was captured in a study of Ad26.COV2.S vaccination and SARS-CoV-2 variants. The treatment: over 15 received Ad26.COV2.S at low or high dose, single or two shots; roughly five received placebo; per-sample allocation not given. The samples were gathered on day 63 after the first injection of vaccine or placebo. Within Boston, the person who donated was an adult of 18-55 years. Participants' vaccine, an Ad26 vector, delivered Wuhan-strain SARS-CoV-2 spike. In this sample, this clone turned up once. Its antigen is still unknown. Using immunoSEQ multiplex PCR, the repertoire was profiled, and TCRdb retains in-frame clones only, with some absent. Of about 400,000 clones in the sample, 88% are singletons; the top ten hold around 3.6%. Whole-study results and caveats: Following vaccination, spike-specific CD8+ and CD4+ T cell responses reportedly exhibited substantial breadth.

The CDR3 contains 16 residues. The germline V and J ends were trimmed by 3 bases and 2 bases, with 15 bases remaining between them. The germline gives CDR1 MNHNY, CDR2 SVGAGI (reference sequence). The clonotype comes from a person between 18 and 65 years old who received the Ad26.COV2.S COVID-19 vaccine or a placebo. This rearrangement joins TRBV6-6 to TRBJ2-3; D is perhaps TRBD1 or TRBD2 (5 bases each). This material consisted of peripheral blood, taken in a trial of Ad26.COV2.S vaccine versus placebo. The DNA for the CDR3 is TGTGCCAGCAGTTATGGGGGAAGGGACCCCACAGATACGCAGTATTTT. Residues: CASSYGGRDPTDTQYF.